The TCR beta chain under discussion was sequenced for a study of response to subunit inactivated influenza vaccine. TCRdb used MiXCR to reprocess the RT-PCR reads, holding one entry per CDR3 protein. Of 700,000 to 800,000 distinct CDR3 sequences in the sample, around 18% are singletons; the top ten hold 11%. Broader study findings: Authors suggested that a seasonal influenza vaccination recruits few new T cells each time.

V lost 0 bases and J lost 0; bases outside the gene matches: 5. The CDR3 runs to 17 residues. CDR1 and CDR2 (germline): LGHNA, YSLEER. The sample holds a few counts of this clonotype. Its target is not known. The receptor was isolated from a man aged 50-59 years who received an inactivated influenza vaccine. Sample: PBMCs from blood, taken 5 days after vaccination. The chain links TRBV4-3 to TRBJ2-3, with TRBD1 matching 8 bases. Here the CDR3 reads CASSQDIRTGSTDTQYF. CDR3 sequence (DNA): TGCGCCAGCAGCCAAGATATAAGGACAGGGAGCACAGATACGCAGTATTTT.